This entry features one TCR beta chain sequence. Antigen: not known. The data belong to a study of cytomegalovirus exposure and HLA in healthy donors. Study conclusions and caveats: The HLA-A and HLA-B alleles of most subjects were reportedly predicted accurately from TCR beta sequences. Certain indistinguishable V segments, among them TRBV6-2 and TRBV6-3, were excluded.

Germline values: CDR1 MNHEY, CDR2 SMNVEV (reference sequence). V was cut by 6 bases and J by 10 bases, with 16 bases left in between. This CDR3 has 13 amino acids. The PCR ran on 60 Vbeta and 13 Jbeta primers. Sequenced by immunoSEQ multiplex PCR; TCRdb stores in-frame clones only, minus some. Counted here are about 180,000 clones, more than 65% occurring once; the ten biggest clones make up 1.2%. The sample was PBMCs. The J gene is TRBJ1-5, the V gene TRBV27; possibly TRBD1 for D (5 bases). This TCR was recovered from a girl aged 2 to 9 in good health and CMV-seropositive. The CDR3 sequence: CASRGSGSSPQHF. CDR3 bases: TGTGCCAGCAGGGGTTCAGGGTCGTCTCCCCAGCATTTT.